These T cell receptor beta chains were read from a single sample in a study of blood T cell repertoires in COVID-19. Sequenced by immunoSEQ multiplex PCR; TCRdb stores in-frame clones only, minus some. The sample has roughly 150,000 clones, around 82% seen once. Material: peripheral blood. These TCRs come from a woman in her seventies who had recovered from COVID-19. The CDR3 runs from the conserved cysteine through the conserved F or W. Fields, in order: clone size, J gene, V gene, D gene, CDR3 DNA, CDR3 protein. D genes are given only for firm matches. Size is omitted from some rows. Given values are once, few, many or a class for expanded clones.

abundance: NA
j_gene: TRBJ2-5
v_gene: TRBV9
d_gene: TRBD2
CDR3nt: TGTGCCAGCAGCGTAGGTAGCGGGAGGGGAGAGACCCAGTACTTC
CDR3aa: CASSVGSGRGETQYF

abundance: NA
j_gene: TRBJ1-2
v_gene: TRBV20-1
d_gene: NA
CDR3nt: TGCAGTGCTAGCCCCCTTGGCTACACCTTC
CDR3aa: CSASPLGYTF

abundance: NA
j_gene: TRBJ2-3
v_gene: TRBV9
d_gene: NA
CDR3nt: TGTGCCAGCAGCGCCGCGGGGGCAGCGGGAAGCACAGATACGCAGTATTTT
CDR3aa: CASSAAGAAGSTDTQYF

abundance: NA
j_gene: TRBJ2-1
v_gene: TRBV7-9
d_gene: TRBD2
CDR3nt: TGTGCCAGCAGCTTAGCTAGCGGGGGGGCGGGAGAGCAGTTCTTC
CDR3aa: CASSLASGGAGEQFF

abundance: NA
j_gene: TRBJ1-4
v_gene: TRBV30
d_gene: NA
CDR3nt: TGTGCCTGGAGGGGGGGGCATGAAAAACTGTTTTTT
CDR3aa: CAWRGGHEKLFF

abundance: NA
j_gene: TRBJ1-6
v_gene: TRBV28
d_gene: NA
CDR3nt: TGTGCCATCCCCTCGGAGGGGATGGGTTCACCCCTCCACTTT
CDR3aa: CAIPSEGMGSPLHF

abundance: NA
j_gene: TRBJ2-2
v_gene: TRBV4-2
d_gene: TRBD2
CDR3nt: TGTGCCAGCACCCCGGGACTAGCGGCCGGGGAGCTGTTTTTT
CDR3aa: CASTPGLAAGELFF

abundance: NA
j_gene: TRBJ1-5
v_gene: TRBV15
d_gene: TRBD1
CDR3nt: TGTGCCACCAGCAGAGAGGGGACAGGGTCTGGGCAGCCCCAGCATTTT
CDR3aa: CATSREGTGSGQPQHF

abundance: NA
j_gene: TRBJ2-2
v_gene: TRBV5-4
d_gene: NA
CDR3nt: TGTGCCAGCAGCTCCGGGAGTCGGGTCAGGATCGGGGAGCTGTTTTTT
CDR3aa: CASSSGSRVRIGELFF

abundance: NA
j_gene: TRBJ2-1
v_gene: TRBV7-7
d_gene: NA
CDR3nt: TGTGCCAGCAGCCGAACTAGGAGCTCCTACAATGAGCAGTTCTTC
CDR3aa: CASSRTRSSYNEQFF

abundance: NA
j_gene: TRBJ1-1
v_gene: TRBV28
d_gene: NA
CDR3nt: TGTGCCAGCAGTTTGGCAGGGGCGATGAACACTGAAGCTTTCTTT
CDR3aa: CASSLAGAMNTEAFF

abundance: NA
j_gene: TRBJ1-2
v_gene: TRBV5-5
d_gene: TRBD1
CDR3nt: TGTGCCAGCAGCCCCAGACAGGGGTTCGGCTATGGCTACACCTTC
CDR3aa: CASSPRQGFGYGYTF

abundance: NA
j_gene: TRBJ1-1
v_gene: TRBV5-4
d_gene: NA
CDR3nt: TGTGCCAGCAGCTTGGATGAGGGAGGAAGAGCTTTCTTT
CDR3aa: CASSLDEGGRAFF

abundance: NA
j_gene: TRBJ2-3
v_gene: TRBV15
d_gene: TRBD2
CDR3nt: TGTGCCACCAGCAAAGTGCGGGGGGGCCTGGATACGCAGTATTTT
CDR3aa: CATSKVRGGLDTQYF

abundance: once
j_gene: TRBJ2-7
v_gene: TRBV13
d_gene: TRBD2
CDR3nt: TGTGCCAGCAGCCCACCGCGGGGGGGGCGGTACGAGCAGTACTTC
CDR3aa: CASSPPRGGRYEQYF

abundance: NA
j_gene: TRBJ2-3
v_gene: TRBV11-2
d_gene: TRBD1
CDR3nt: TGTGCCAGCAGCCCCGGACAGGGCGATACGCAGTATTTT
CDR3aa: CASSPGQGDTQYF

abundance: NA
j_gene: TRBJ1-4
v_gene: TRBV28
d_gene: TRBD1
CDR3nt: TGTGCCAGCAGCCCAAGCGGGACAGGGACTAATGAAAAACTGTTTTTT
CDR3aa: CASSPSGTGTNEKLFF

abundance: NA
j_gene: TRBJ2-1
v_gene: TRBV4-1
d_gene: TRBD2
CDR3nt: TGCGCCAGCAGCCAGGGGACTAGCGACGACAATGAGCAGTTCTTC
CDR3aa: CASSQGTSDDNEQFF

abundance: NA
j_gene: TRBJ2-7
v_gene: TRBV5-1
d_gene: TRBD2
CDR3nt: TGCGCCAGCAGCTTGACTAGCGCAACCTACGAGCAGTACTTC
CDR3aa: CASSLTSATYEQYF

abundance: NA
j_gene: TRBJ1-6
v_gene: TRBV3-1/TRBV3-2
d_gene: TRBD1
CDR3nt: TGTGCCAGCAGTCTTACAGGGGTGGCCCTAGATTCACCCCTCCACTTT
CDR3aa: CASSLTGVALDSPLHF

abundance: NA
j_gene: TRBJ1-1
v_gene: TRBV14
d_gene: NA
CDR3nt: TGTGCCAGCAGCCTCGGTGGGGCCGGCACTGAAGCTTTCTTT
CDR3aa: CASSLGGAGTEAFF

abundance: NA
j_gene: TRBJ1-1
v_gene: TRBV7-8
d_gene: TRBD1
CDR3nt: TGTGCCAGCAGCTTAGGGACAGGGCGAACTGAAGCTTTCTTT
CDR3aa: CASSLGTGRTEAFF

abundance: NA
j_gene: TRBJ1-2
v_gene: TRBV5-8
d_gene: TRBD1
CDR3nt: TGTGCCAGCAGCCACGACAGGGGGCCTGGCTACACCTTC
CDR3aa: CASSHDRGPGYTF

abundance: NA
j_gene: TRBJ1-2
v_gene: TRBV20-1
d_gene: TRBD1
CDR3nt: TGCAGTGCTAGTCGGGACAGGGCCTCCTATGGCTACACCTTC
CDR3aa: CSASRDRASYGYTF

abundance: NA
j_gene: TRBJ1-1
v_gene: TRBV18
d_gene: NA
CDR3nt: TGTGCCAGCTCACCACTTCTCGGGGAATCTGAAGCTTTCTTT
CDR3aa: CASSPLLGESEAFF

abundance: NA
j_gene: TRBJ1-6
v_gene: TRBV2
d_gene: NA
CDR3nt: TGTGCCAGCAGTGGGACGCGGGGGGGAGCTTCACCCCTCCACTTT
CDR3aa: CASSGTRGGASPLHF

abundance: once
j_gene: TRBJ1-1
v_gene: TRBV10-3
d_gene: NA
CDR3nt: TGTGCCATCAGTGAGTCGCCGGGGGGGAGAACTGAAGCTTTCTTT
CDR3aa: CAISESPGGRTEAFF

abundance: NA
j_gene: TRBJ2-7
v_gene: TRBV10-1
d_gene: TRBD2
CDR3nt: TGCGCCCCCCGGGGGGCCCTTCTAGCGGGAGCCTACGAGCAGTACTTC
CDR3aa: CAPRGALLAGAYEQYF

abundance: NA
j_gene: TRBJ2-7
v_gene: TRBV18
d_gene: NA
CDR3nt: TGTGCCAGCTCACCGGACAGAACCTACGAGCAGTACTTC
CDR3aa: CASSPDRTYEQYF

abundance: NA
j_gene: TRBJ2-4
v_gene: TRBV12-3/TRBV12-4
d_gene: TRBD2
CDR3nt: TGTGCCAGCAGCCTAGCGGGAAACATTCAGTACTTC
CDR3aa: CASSLAGNIQYF

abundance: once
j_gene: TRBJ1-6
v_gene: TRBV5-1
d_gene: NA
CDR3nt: TGCGCCAGCAGCTTTTACCGACAGACCTCCTATAATTCACCCCTCCACTTT
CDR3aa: CASSFYRQTSYNSPLHF

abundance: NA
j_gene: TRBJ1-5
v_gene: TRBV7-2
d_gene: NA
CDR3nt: TGTGCCAGCAGCTTCGACAGTTCCAATCAGCCCCAGCATTTT
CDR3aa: CASSFDSSNQPQHF